The next 14 T cell receptor beta chains were all read from a single sample in a study of T cells after yellow fever vaccination (dated by TCRdb to between 2018 and 2020). The library was built by means of 5' RACE. The run used an Illumina HiSeq 2500. In-frame beta chains were kept once TCRdb had trimmed the public reads at Q25 with fastp and called clones with MiXCR. Under each unique CDR3 protein, matching rows form one entry showing the most common genes and DNA. Counted in this sample were about 330,000 distinct CDR3 sequences; 8% to 9.5% of them appeared once. The top ten constitute approximately 15% of the sample. Reading the label with the study, this specimen's treatment or condition is: live attenuated yellow fever vaccine strain. This specimen was PBMCs, taken roughly 45 days after the first yellow fever vaccination. These TCRs come from a man aged 18 to 29 who received the YFV17D yellow fever vaccine.

A few counts support this clonotype. This chain's CDR3 is CASSLRVGYYEQYF. Written as DNA, the CDR3 is TGCGCCAGCAGCTTGCGGGTGGGGTACTACGAGCAGTACTTC. The chain has TRBV5-1 and TRBJ2-7; D remains ambiguous. The CDR3 is made up of 14 amino acids. V lost 1 base and J 3 bases, leaving 11 bases between the germline ends. Germline V gives CDR1 SGHRS, CDR2 YFSETQ.

This clonotype occurred a few times. The V and J genes are TRBV29-1 and TRBJ2-2; 8 nucleotides line up with TRBD2. Germline values: CDR1 SQVTM, CDR2 ANQGSEA. V gave up 1 base and J gave up 5 bases; unmatched junction bases: 9. The CDR3 totals 16 residues. The CDR3 DNA follows: TGCAGCGTTGAAGTCGGGGGGGGGCTCGATACCGGGGAGCTGTTTTTT. Protein: CSVEVGGGLDTGELFF.

The table lists this clonotype with a few counts. The chain uses TRBV4-1 and TRBJ1-5, with D unresolved. The CDR3 spans 13 residues. The V and J ends lost 4 bases and 6 bases respectively, with 10 bases between them. Germline CDR1 is MGHRA and CDR2 is YSYEKL. CDR3 loop: CASSRGRGQPQHF. DNA for the CDR3: TGCGCCAGCAGCCGAGGGCGAGGTCAGCCCCAGCATTTT.

This clonotype was observed a handful of times. V usage is TRBV5-1 and J usage is TRBJ1-1; a weak D match, TRBD1 (5 bases). This CDR3 has 15 amino acids. With 4 bases removed from V and 2 bases from J, the gap between germline ends came to 15 bases. Germline CDR1 and CDR2: SGHRS and YFSETQ. This CDR3 is CASSEGVLGNTEAFF. The CDR3 nucleotides are TGCGCCAGCAGCGAAGGGGTCCTGGGAAACACTGAAGCTTTCTTT.

CDR3: CASSLDRGQEYNEQFF. The CDR3 DNA follows: TGTGCCAGCAGCTTAGATAGGGGGCAGGAGTACAATGAGCAGTTCTTC. The V call is TRBV7-2, the J call TRBJ2-1; 7 bases are a match to TRBD1. Germline V gene lookup returns CDR1 SGHTA and CDR2 FQGNSA. The trim removed 1 base at V and 4 bases at J, leaving 7 bases unmatched. The CDR3 is made up of 16 amino acids.

This clonotype was observed a handful of times. V usage is TRBV5-4 and J usage is TRBJ2-3, with TRBD2 matching 10 bases. The V and J ends lost 3 bases and 5 bases, in that order; junction bases with no gene match: 9. The length of the CDR3 is 16 residues. Germline V gene sequence: CDR1 SGHNT, CDR2 YYREEE (reference sequence). This chain's CDR3 is CASSSITSGEGDTQYF. Here the CDR3 DNA reads TGTGCCAGCAGCTCGATAACTAGCGGGGAAGGAGATACGCAGTATTTT.

This clonotype was seen ten or more times. The chain is built from TRBV15 and TRBJ1-5, with 7 bases matching TRBD1. Germline V gene lookup returns CDR1 LNHNV and CDR2 YYDKDF (reference sequence). V trimming: 2 bases; J trimming: 5 bases; junction bases outside the gene matches: 6. The CDR3 spans 15 residues. CDR3 bases: TGTGCCACCAGCAGAAGTAGGGGGACAGATCAGCCCCAGCATTTT. Its protein product is CATSRSRGTDQPQHF.

On this clonotype: Germline and junction disagree at one end, which may indicate a read error. J is TRBJ2-5 and V is TRBV18, with D hard to call. There are 13 residues in the CDR3. Germline V lookup: CDR1 KGHSH, CDR2 LQKENI. CDR3 nucleotide sequence: TGTGCCAGCTCACAGGAGAGACAAGAGACCCAGCACTTC. Amino acid sequence: CASSQERQETQHF. Full variable domain (remainder filled in from reference TRBV18 and TRBJ2-5): NAGVMQNPRHLVRRRGQEARLRCSPMKGHSHVYWYRQLPEEGLKFMVYLQKENIIDESGMPKERFSAEFPKEGPSILRIQQVVRGDSAAYFCASSQERQETQHFGPGTRLLVL.

The CDR3: CASSLVGSWTEAFF. The CDR3 coding sequence is TGTGCCAGCAGCTTAGTCGGCAGTTGGACTGAAGCTTTCTTT. This chain connects TRBV7-9 to TRBJ1-1, with D unclear. The V gene's germline CDR1 is SEHNR and CDR2 FQNEAQ (reference sequence). The germline V and J ends were trimmed by 1 base and 5 bases, with 11 bases remaining between them. The CDR3 runs 14 residues. Combining the CDR3 with reference TRBV7-9 and TRBJ1-1 gives the whole variable domain DTGVSQNPRHKITKRGQNVTFRCDPISEHNRLYWYRQTLGQGPEFLTYFQNEAQLEKSRLLSDRFSAERPKGSFSTLEIQRTEQGDSAMYLCASSLVGSWTEAFFGQGTRLTVV.

This clonotype was seen ten or more times. The CDR3 coding sequence is TGTGCCAGCAGCCTCTCCGGGGGACCTAATGAAAAACTGTTTTTT. As protein: CASSLSGGPNEKLFF. The chain joins TRBV3-1 to TRBJ1-4, with D perhaps matching TRBD1 (5 bases). The germline V and J ends were trimmed by 4 bases and 3 bases, with 12 bases remaining between them. Germline V gene lookup returns CDR1 LGHDT and CDR2 YNNKEL (reference sequence). The CDR3 covers 15 residues.

The chain couples TRBV20-1 to TRBJ2-7; 10 positions agree with TRBD1. The CDR3 runs to 15 residues. CDR1 DFQATT and CDR2 SNEGSKA come from the germline V gene (reference sequence). V trimming: 5 bases; J trimming: 5 bases; junction bases outside the gene matches: 12. The DNA of the CDR3 is TGCAGTGCTGCATCCCCGGGACAGGGGTTCCACGAGCAGTACTTC. This sequence encodes CSAASPGQGFHEQYF.

This clonotype was recorded at least ten times. The CDR3 nucleotides are TGTGCCAGCAGCTTCGGCCCCGTGGACACTGAAGCTTTCTTT. Translating it yields CASSFGPVDTEAFF. This chain uses TRBV7-2 with TRBJ1-1, with unresolved D. V was trimmed by 3 bases and J by 3 bases, leaving 11 bases between them. Germline V lookup: CDR1 SGHTA, CDR2 FQGNSA. The CDR3 consists of 14 residues.

The chain is built from TRBV20-1 and TRBJ2-3; D may correspond to TRBD1 or TRBD2 (6 bases each). Trimming stripped 0 bases from V and 2 bases from J, with 9 bases between. The germline V gene has CDR1 DFQATT and CDR2 SNEGSKA (reference sequence). The CDR3 is made up of 14 amino acids. The CDR3 region is CSARERGLTDTQYF. The CDR3 DNA reads as TGCAGTGCTAGAGAACGGGGGCTCACAGATACGCAGTATTTT.

This clonotype was picked up a small number of times. The chain combines TRBV12-3 or TRBV12-4 with TRBJ2-3; the match to TRBD1 covers 12 bases. This CDR3 has 18 residues. Trimming removed 5 bases from V and 0 bases from J; junction bases left unmatched: 9. CDR3 bases: TGTGCCAGCAGTCACGCGGGACAGGGGGCAAGGAGCACAGATACGCAGTATTTT. Translated: CASSHAGQGARSTDTQYF.